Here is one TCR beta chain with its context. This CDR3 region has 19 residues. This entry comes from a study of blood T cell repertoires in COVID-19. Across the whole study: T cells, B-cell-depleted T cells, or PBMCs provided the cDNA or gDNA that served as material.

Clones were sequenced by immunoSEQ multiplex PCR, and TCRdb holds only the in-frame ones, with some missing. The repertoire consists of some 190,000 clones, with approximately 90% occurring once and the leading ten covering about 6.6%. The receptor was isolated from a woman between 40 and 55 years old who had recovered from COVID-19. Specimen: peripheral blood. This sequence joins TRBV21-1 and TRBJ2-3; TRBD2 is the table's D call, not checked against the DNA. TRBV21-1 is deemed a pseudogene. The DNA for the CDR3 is TGTGCCAGCAGCAAGGACAGTCTCAGACTAGCGGGACCGGGTGATACGCAGTATTTT. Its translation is CASSKDSLRLAGPGDTQYF.